The entry below gives a single TCR beta chain sequence along with its context. This record comes from a study of blood T cell repertoires in COVID-19. Original methodology: How many nucleated cells were present was estimated from reference gene primer amplification. Sequencing used immunoSEQ multiplex PCR; TCRdb keeps in-frame clones, though not all of them. From that table come the V and J calls and clone size; the DNA was used to work out D and trimming. The table lists under 45,000 clones, roughly 73% of them singletons. CDR1 is SGHRS and CDR2 is YFSETQ in the germline V gene. V dropped 3 bases and J dropped 5; count of bases not matched to a gene: 6. The CDR3 has 15 amino acids.

The receptor was isolated from a woman in her seventies with acute or convalescent COVID-19. Specimen: peripheral blood. The chain uses TRBV5-1 and TRBJ2-1; 9 nucleotides match TRBD1. CDR3 DNA: TGCGCCAGCAGCTACCGGGGACAGGGTAACAATGAGCAGTTCTTC. Its translation: CASSYRGQGNNEQFF.